This T cell receptor beta chain was observed in a study of CD8 T cells in ankylosing spondylitis. General observations from the study: There was reportedly significant enrichment of clones that were disease-linked in matched ankylosing spondylitis synovial fluid.

Trimming removed 7 bases from V and 0 bases from J; junction bases left unmatched: 10. The germline CDR1 and CDR2 sequences are MDHEN and SYDVKM. The CDR3 has 17 amino acids. Library preparation for TCR beta used quantitative 5'-RACE with molecular barcodes. TCRdb re-derived calls from the 5' RACE reads in MiXCR, one entry per CDR3 protein. Of about 150,000 distinct CDR3 sequences in the sample, roughly 31% were seen once. This clonotype showed up just a few times. Antigen specificity is unknown. The sequencing input was synovial fluid, either unsorted or a sorted T cell fraction (not recorded which). The chain recombines TRBV28 with TRBJ2-3; 10 bases match TRBD2. The TCR originated in a male donor with ankylosing spondylitis. CDR3: CASNRRTSGMSTDTQYF. Here the CDR3 DNA reads TGTGCCAGCAATCGCCGGACTAGCGGAATGAGCACAGATACGCAGTATTTT.